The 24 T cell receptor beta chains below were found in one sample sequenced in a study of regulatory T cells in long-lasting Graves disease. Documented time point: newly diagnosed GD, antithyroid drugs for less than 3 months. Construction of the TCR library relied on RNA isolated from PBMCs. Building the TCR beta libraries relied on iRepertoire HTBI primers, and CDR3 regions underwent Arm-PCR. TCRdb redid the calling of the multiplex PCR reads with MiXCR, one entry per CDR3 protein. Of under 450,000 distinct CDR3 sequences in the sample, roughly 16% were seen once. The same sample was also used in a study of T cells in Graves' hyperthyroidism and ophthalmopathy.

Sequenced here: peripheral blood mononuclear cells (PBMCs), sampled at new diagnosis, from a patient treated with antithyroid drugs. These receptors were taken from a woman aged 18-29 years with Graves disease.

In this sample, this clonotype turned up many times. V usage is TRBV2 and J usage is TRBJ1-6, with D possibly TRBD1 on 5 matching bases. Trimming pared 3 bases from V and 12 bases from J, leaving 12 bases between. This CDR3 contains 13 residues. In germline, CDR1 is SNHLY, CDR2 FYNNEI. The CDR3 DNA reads TGTGCCAGCAGTGACTCAGGGTCGGTACCCCTCCACTTT. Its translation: CASSDSGSVPLHF.

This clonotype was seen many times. The CDR3 protein is CASSRLAGPHEQYF. CDR3 in DNA: TGCGCCAGCAGCCGACTAGCGGGCCCCCACGAGCAGTACTTC. The chain has TRBV5-1 and TRBJ2-7, with 10 bases that match TRBD2. Trimming cost V 4 bases and J 5 bases; bases outside gene matches: 6. CDR3 length equals 14 residues. CDR1 is SGHRS and CDR2 is YFSETQ in the germline V gene.

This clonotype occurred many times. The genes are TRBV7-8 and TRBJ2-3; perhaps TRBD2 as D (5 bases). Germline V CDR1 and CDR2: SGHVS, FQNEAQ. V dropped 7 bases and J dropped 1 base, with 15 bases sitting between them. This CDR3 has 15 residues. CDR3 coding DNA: TGTGCCAGCACAGTCGGGGTAATTGGCACAGATACGCAGTATTTT. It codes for CASTVGVIGTDTQYF.

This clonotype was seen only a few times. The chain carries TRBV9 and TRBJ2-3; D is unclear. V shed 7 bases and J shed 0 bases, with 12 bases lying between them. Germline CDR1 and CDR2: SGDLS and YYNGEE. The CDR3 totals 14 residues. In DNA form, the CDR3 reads TGTGCCAGCGGATTGACTCCTAGCACAGATACGCAGTATTTT. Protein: CASGLTPSTDTQYF.

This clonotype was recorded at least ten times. The CDR3 DNA follows: TGTGCCAGCAGTTACCATGGACTAGCGGGGGCCGATGAGCAGTTCTTC. Translating gives CASSYHGLAGADEQFF. The chain couples TRBV6-2 or TRBV6-3 to TRBJ2-1; 13 nucleotides agree with TRBD2. Trimming cost V 2 bases and J 8 bases; bases outside gene matches: 6. Germline CDR1 MNHEY, CDR2 SVGEGT. The CDR3 loop spans 16 amino acids.

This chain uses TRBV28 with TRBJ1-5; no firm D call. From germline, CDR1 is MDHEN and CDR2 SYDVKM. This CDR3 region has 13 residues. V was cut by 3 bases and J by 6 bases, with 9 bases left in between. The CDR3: CASSFPTIQPQHF. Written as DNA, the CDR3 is TGTGCCAGCAGTTTCCCCACAATTCAGCCCCAGCATTTT. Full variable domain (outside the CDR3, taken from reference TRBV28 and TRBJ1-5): DVKVTQSSRYLVKRTGEKVFLECVQDMDHENMFWYRQDPGLGLRLIYFSYDVKMKEKGDIPEGYSVSREKKERFSLILESASTNQTSMYLCASSFPTIQPQHFGDGTRLSIL.

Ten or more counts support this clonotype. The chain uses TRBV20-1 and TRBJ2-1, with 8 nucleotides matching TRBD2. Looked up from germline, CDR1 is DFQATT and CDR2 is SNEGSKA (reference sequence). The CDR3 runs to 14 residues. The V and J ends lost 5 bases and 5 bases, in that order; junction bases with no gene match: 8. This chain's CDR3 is CSAGASGFNNEQFF. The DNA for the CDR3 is TGCAGTGCTGGGGCTAGCGGGTTTAACAATGAGCAGTTCTTC.

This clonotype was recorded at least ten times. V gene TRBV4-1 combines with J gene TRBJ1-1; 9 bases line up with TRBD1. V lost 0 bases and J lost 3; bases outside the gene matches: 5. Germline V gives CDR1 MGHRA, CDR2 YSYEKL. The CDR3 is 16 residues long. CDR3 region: CASSQDLTGGYTEAFF. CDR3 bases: TGCGCCAGCAGCCAAGATCTGACAGGGGGGTACACTGAAGCTTTCTTT.

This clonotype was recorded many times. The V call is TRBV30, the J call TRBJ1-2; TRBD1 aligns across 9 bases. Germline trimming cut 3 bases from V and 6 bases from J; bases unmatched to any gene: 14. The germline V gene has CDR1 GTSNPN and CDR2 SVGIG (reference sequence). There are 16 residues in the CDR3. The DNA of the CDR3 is TGTGCCTGGAGCTTACCCACCGGGACAGGGAGGAATGGCTACACCTTC. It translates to CAWSLPTGTGRNGYTF.

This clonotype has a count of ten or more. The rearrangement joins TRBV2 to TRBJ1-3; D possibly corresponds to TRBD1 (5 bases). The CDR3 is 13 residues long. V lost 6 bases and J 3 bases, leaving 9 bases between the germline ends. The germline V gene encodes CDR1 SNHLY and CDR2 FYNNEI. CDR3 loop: CASRRDGGNTIYF. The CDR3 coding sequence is TGTGCCAGCAGAAGGGACGGTGGAAACACCATATATTTT.

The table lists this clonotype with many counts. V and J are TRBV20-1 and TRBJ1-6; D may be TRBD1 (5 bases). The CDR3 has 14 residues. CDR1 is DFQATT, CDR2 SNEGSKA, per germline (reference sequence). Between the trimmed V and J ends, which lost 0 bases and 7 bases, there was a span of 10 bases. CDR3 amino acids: CSARDLAGNSPLHF. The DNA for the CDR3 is TGCAGTGCTAGAGATCTGGCAGGGAATTCACCCCTCCACTTT.

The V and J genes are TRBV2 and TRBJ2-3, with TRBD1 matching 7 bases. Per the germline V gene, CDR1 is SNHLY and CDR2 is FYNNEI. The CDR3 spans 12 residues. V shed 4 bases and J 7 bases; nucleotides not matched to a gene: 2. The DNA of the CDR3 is TGTGCCAGCAGTGCACAGGGGAATACGCAGTATTTT. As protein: CASSAQGNTQYF.

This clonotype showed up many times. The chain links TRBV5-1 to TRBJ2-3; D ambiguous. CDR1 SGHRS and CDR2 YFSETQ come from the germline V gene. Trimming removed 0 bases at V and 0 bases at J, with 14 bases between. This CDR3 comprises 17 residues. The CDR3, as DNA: TGCGCCAGCAGCTTGGGGCACTCCCTTTCTAGCACAGATACGCAGTATTTT. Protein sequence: CASSLGHSLSSTDTQYF.

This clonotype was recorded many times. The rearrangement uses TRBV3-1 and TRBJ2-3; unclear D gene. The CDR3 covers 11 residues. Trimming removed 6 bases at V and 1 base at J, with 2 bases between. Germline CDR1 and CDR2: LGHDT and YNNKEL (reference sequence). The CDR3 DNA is TGTGCCAGCAGAGGCACAGATACGCAGTATTTT. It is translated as CASRGTDTQYF.

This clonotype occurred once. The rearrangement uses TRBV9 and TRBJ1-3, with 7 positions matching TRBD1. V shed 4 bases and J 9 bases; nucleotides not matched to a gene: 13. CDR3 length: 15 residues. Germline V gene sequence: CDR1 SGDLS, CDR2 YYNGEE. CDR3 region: CASSRGTATQGTIYF. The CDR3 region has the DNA TGTGCCAGCAGCCGAGGGACAGCAACCCAAGGCACCATATATTTT.

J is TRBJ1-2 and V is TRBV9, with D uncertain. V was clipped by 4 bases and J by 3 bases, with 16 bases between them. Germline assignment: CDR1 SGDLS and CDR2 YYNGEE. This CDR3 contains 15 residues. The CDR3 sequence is CASSSSRVAHYGYTF. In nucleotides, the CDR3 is TGTGCCAGCAGCTCTAGCCGGGTTGCGCACTATGGCTACACCTTC.

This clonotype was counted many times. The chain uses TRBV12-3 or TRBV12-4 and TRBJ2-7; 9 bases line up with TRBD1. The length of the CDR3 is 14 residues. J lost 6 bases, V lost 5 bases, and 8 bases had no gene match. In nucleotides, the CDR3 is TGTGCCAGCAGTCTAGGGACAGGGACAGGCGAGCAGTACTTC. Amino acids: CASSLGTGTGEQYF.

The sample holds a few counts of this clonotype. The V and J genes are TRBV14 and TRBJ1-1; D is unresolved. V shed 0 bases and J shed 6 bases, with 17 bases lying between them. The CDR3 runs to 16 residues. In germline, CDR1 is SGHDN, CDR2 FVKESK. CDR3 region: CASSQDHARLRAEAFF. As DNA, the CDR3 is TGTGCCAGCAGCCAAGATCATGCCAGGCTGAGGGCTGAAGCTTTCTTT.

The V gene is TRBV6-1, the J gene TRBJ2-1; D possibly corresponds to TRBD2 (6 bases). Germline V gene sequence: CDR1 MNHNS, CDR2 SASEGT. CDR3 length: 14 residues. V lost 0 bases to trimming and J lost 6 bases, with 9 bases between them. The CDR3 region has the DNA TGTGCCAGCAGTGAAGCGGAGGGGTCCAATGAGCAGTTCTTC. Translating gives CASSEAEGSNEQFF.

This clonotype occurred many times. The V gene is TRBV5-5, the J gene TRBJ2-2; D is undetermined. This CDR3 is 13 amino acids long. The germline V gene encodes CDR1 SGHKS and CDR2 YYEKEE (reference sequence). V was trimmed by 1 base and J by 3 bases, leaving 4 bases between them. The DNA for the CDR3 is TGTGCCAGCAGCTTGTGGTACACCGGGGAGCTGTTTTTT. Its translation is CASSLWYTGELFF.

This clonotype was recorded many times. CDR3 sequence: CASGRGLAGVGELFF. For the CDR3, the DNA is TGTGCCAGCGGAAGGGGACTAGCGGGAGTCGGGGAGCTGTTTTTT. This sequence joins TRBV11-2 and TRBJ2-2, with 14 bases fitting TRBD2. CDR1 SGHAT and CDR2 FQNNGV come from the germline V gene. J lost 7 bases, V lost 8 bases, and 6 bases had no gene match. This CDR3 has 15 residues.

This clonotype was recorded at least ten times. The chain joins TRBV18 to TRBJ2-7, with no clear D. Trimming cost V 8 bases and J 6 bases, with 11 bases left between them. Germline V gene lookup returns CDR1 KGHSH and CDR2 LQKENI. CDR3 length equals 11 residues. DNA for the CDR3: TGTGCCAGCAGTCCACATAGCGAGCAGTACTTC. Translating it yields CASSPHSEQYF.

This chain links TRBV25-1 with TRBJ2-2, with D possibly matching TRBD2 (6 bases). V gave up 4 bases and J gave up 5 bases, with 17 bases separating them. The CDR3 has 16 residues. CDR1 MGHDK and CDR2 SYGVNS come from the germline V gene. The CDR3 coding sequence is TGTGCCAGCAGTGGCTTTGGGACTCCCGGGACCGGGGAGCTGTTTTTT. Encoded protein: CASSGFGTPGTGELFF.

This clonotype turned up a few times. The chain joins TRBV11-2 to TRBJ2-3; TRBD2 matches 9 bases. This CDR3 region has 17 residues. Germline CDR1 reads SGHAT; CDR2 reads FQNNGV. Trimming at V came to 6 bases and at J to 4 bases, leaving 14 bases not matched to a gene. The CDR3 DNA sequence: TGTGCCAGCAGTTACGCCCCGGGAGCGGGAGGAGCAGATACGCAGTATTTT. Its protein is CASSYAPGAGGADTQYF.